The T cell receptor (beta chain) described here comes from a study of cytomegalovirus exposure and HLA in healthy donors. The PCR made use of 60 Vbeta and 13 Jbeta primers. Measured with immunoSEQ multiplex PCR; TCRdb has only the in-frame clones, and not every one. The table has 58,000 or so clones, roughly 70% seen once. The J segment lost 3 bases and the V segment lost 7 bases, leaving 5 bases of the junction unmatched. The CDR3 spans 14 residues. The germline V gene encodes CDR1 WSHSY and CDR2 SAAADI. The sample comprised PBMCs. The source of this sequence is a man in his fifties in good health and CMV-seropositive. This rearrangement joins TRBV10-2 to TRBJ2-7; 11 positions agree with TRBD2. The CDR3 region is CASNTGTSGYEQYF. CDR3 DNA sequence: TGCGCCAGCAATACCGGGACTAGCGGCTACGAGCAGTACTTC.